This T cell receptor (beta chain) was obtained from a study of T cells in Graves' hyperthyroidism and ophthalmopathy (dated by TCRdb to between 2019 and 2020). With respect to the entire study: Peripheral blood was sampled at the time of initial diagnosis, prior to any treatment. A discovery cohort of 95 to 100 patients, 43 with Graves' ophthalmopathy and approximately 55 with stable Graves' hyperthyroidism, was used to find distinguishing TCR V-J signatures. Whether ophthalmopathy could be predicted prospectively was tested in an independent validation cohort made up of roughly 20 hyperthyroidism patients plus 17 patients who later progressed to ophthalmopathy. The roughly 94 discovery patients were randomly split 7:3 into training and test sets. In more than 5 Graves' hyperthyroidism patients, the study also compared T-cell repertoires from thyroid tissue with T-cell repertoires from blood. Following sampling, methimazole starting at 30 mg daily was given to hyperthyroidism patients, and high-dose intravenous methylprednisolone was given to ophthalmopathy patients. The paper reports TCR Vbeta CDR3 sequencing of fewer than 150 peripheral blood samples: approximately 41 ophthalmopathy, fewer than 85 hyperthyroidism and around 17 progressor patients. Paper-wide results and their limitations: Most expanded thyroid clonotypes (frequency above 0.001) were also detected in blood, a finding suggesting that blood repertoires may reflect thyroid immune responses. In validation, the model predicted progression to ophthalmopathy a median of approximately 6.6 months before onset, with over 55% sensitivity and about 72% specificity. No statistical method was used to set the sample size in advance, and investigators knew the group allocation. In cross-validation, a model built on a 13 V-J signature told ophthalmopathy apart from stable hyperthyroidism with approximately 90% sensitivity and about 81% specificity, and in testing the same model reached 80%/75%.

TCR beta CDR3 regions were amplified from RNA transcripts. The first round of RT-PCR for the TCR CDR3 was performed with the HTBI primer set and the Qiagen OneStep RT-PCR kit. The libraries were constructed in a second round of multiplex PCR and then size-selected and purified. Paired-end sequencing of the libraries was performed with 100 bp reads on an Illumina HiSeq2000. As for how the authors treated the data: SOAPnuke was used to process the raw data, removing reads that contained adapters or uncalled bases, had a mean Phred below 15, or lacked an exact match to the constant primer or identifier. COPE v1.2.5 was used to merge the high-quality paired reads, and each unique nucleotide sequence was defined as a clonotype. MiTCR v1.1 was used to align the clonotypes against IMGT TRBV, TRBD and TRBJ reference segments. The analysis included only V-J combinations with a frequency above 0.0001, which together covered over 98% of the repertoires. The TCS score was defined as F50 (clonal expansion) divided by E x V (chaos), with BLOSUM62-based TCRdist calculated between CDR3 peptides within each V-J. Welch's t-statistics and random forest reduced around 520 V-J features to 10 to 15, which were used in a naive Bayes classifier (R e1071). The raw public reads went through TCRdb reprocessing: fastp at Q25, MiXCR clone calling, in-frame beta chains kept. CDR3 protein duplicates are merged, each entry listing the most common genes and DNA. TCRdb's processing, not the authors' own work, is the source of the V and J calls. For this sample the table gives roughly 330,000 distinct CDR3 sequences, of which 16% were detected only once. The ten largest clones represent roughly 33% of the sample.

A patient counted as having stable Graves' hyperthyroidism if no progression to ophthalmopathy occurred over 18 months of follow-up. The hyperthyroidism patients were between 18 and 65 years old and newly diagnosed, with a disease duration of less than 2 months. The study excluded patients with uncontrolled infections, other autoimmune diseases, pregnancy or lactation. Diagnoses were based on clinical symptoms, serum thyroxine and TRAb, thyroid ultrasound and orbital computed tomography. PBMCs were isolated from more than 9 ml of fresh peripheral blood by Ficoll-Paque density gradient centrifugation. Total RNA was extracted using Trizol reagent, and RNA quality was assessed on an Agilent 2100 Bioanalyzer. The V and J ends are trimmed by 2 bases and 2 bases, leaving 7 bases between them. Via the germline V gene, CDR1 is MNHNS and CDR2 SASEGT. The CDR3 holds 13 amino acids from the cysteine to the phenylalanine. The entry retains the CDR3 DNA only, 39 bases that are in frame from base 1.

Many counts were recorded for this clonotype. There is no known antigen for this receptor. The sample holds no much larger clone one base away, and base qualities are not on file. The source of this sequence is a man aged 30 to 39 with Graves' hyperthyroidism. This sequence uses TRBV6-1 and TRBJ2-7; the D segment cannot be called with confidence. The sequenced sample consisted of blood. The CDR3: CASSEYLTYEQYF. The sequence in DNA is TGTGCCAGCAGTGAATACTTAACCTACGAGCAGTACTTC.